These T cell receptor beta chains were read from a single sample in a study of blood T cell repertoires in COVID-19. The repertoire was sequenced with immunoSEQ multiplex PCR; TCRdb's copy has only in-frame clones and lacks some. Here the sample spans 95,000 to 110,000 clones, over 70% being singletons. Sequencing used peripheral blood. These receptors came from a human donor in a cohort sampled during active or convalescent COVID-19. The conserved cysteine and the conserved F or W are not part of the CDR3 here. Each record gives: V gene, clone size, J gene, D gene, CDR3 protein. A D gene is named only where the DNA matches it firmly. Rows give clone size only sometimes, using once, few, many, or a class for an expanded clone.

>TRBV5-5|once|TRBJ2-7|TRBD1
ASSKGGQGLYEQY
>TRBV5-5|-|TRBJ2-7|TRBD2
ASSFRLAGALGIYEQY
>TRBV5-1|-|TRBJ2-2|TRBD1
ASSGGQGLAGELF
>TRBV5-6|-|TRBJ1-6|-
ASSLRGLSSYNSPLH
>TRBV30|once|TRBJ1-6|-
AWSLGGGNSPLH
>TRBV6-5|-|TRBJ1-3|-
ASNLVASTANTIY
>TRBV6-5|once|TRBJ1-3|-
ASRRGSSGNTIY
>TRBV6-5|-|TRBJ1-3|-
ASRKQGSSGNTIY
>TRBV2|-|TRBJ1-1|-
ASRPYSPGQTI
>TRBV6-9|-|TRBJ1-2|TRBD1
ASSPGQGADYGYT
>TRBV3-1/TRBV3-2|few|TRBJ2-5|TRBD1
ASSPGTASNHETQY
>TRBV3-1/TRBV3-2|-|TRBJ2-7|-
ASSQRRQGYEQY
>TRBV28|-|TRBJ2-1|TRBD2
AIASLAGGGVEQF
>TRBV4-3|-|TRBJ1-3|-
ASSQDHMAGRRNTIY
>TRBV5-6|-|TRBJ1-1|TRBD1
ASSFIPGQTLNTEAF
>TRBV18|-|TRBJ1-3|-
ASSPTSSGNTIY
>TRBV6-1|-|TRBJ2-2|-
ASSEARWQGTGELF
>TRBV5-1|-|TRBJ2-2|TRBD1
ASSLLHRGQANTGELF
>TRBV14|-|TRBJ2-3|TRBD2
ASSLDGRDYTLDTQY
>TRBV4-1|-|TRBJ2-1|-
ASSQDGRRANEQF
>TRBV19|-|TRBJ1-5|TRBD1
ASTKQGAGQPQH
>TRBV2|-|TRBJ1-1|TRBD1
ASSTGQGRFTEAF
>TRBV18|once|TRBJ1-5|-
ASSPSGSYQPQH
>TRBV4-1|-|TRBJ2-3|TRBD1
ASSQRQGASDTQY
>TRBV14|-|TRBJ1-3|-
ASSSGKNTIY
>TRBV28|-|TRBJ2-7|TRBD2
ASTRGEVAYEQY
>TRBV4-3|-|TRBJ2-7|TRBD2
ASSVTLAGGSYEQY
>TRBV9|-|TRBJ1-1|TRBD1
ASSVGGSLGAGGGTEAF
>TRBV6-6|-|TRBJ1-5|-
ASSPSDQPQH
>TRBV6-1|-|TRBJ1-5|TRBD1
ASSEGGTGLAQPQH
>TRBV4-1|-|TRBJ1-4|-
ASSPGGGGFNEKLF
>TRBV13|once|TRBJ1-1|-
ASSLGGGRSTEAF
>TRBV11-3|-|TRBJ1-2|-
ASSPGTSYGYT
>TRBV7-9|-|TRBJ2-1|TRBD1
ASSFLDREQF
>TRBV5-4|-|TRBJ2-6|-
ASSLGGPGANVLT
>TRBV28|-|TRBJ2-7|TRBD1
ASRWGQGSSYEQY
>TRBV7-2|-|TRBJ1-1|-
ASSLYGVGTEAF
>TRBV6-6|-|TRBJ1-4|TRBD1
ASSSSGQATNEKLF
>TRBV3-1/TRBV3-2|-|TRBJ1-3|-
ASSQSWTAKNSGNTIY
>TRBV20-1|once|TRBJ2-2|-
SASKIVAGELF
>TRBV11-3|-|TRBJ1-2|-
ASSARDSNYGYT